This T cell receptor (beta chain) was sequenced in a study of CD8 T cells in ankylosing spondylitis. Study observations and caveats: A TCR beta motif made of eight highly homologous variants seemed typical of ankylosing spondylitis blood. Significantly higher representation of disease-linked clones was reported for matched ankylosing spondylitis synovial fluid.

This clonotype was found a few times. Its specificity is not known. Germline CDR1 is LNHDA and CDR2 is SQIVND (reference sequence). J gave up 9 bases and V 7 bases, and 10 bases lay outside the gene matches. This CDR3 contains 15 residues. As the method for making TCR beta libraries, quantitative 5'-RACE with molecular barcodes was used. TCRdb re-derived calls from the 5' RACE reads in MiXCR, one entry per CDR3 protein. The sample holds 450,000 or so distinct CDR3 sequences; roughly 26% are singletons and the top ten take 0.89%. This sequence originates from a male donor with ankylosing spondylitis. The V and J genes are TRBV19 and TRBJ2-1; TRBD2 matches at 12 bases. Material for sequencing was blood, either unsorted or a sorted T cell fraction (not recorded which). DNA for the CDR3: TGTGCCAGTAAATCCGGACTAGCGGGGACGCCTGAGCAGTTCTTC. As protein: CASKSGLAGTPEQFF. The whole variable domain, filled in from reference TRBV19 and TRBJ2-1, reads DGGITQSPKYLFRKEGQNVTLSCEQNLNHDAMYWYRQDPGQGLRLIYYSQIVNDFQKGDIAEGYSVSREKKESFPLTVTSAQKNPTAFYLCASKSGLAGTPEQFFGPGTRLTVL.